The TCR beta chain under discussion was sequenced for a study of human versus mouse CDR3 diversity and MHC coevolution. In the study overall: Samples had between about 5.5 x 10^6 and 1.6 x 10^7 valid reads.

The protocol was immunoSEQ multiplex PCR, while the TCRdb copy is restricted to in-frame clones and leaves out a portion. The table lists about 83,000 clones, 85% to 95% of them singletons. Per the germline V gene, CDR1 is SEHNR and CDR2 is FQNEAQ (reference sequence). The CDR3 sequence is 15 residues long. The TCR was taken from a person between 25 and 70 years old in good health. The rearrangement links TRBV7-9 to TRBJ2-5; 10 nucleotides line up with TRBD1. The J call may not be correct, given that the DNA end is closer to TRBJ2-7. Sequencing was performed on naive CD4+ T cells from blood. Subset specified: CD45RO-negative CD62L-positive naive CD4 T cells. The CDR3 spells CASSYRTGGSYEQYF. The CDR3 nucleotides read TGTGCCAGCAGCTACCGGACAGGGGGGTCCTACGAGCAGTACTTC.